This T cell receptor beta chain was sequenced for a study of T cell responses to AZD1222 COVID-19 vaccine. Regarding the study as a whole: Mapped onto spike, vaccine-associated CD4 TCRs spanned it and were dominant at 160-218 and 743-854. Only six people who got AZD1222 tested seropositive at baseline. Scientists sampled the repertoires only once the peak T cell response had passed.

Concerning this clone itself: Its antigen remains unidentified.

TCRdb keeps only in-frame clones here, not all; method: immunoSEQ multiplex PCR. The table includes tens of thousands of clones, around 90% detected once. Second-dose schedules of about 4 or about 12 weeks were combined. The germline V gene has CDR1 GTSNPN and CDR2 SVGIG (reference sequence). The CDR3 length is 15 residues. Trimming took off 4 bases at V and 5 bases at J, with 19 bases between the two ends. The sequenced sample was peripheral blood, obtained 28 days after the second AZD1222 dose. The sequence came from an adult who received the AZD1222 COVID-19 vaccine. This sequence joins TRBV30 and TRBJ2-3; D unclear. The CDR3 DNA reads as TGTGCCTGGAACAAGGGCTCCGCCTATTTAGATACGCAGTATTTT. It translates to CAWNKGSAYLDTQYF.